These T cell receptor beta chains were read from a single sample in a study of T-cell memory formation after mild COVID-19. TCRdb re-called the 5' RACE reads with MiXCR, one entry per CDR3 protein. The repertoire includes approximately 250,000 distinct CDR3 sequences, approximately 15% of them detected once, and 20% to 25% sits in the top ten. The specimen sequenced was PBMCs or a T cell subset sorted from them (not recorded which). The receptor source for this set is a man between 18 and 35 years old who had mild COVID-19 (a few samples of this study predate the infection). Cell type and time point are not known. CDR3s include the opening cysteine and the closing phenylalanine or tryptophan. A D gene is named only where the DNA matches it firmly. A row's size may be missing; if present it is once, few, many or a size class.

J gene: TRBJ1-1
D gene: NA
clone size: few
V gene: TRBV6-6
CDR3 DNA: TGTGCCAGCAGCGCCTATATCGATGGGGGGAGGTTGACCAAATCTAACATAAACACTGAAGCTTTCTTT
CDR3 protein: CASSAYIDGGRLTKSNINTEAFF

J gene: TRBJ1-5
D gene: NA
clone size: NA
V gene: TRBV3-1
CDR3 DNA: TGTGCCAGCAGCCAAGACCGGGTCTTTGGACAGCCCCAGCATTTT
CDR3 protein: CASSQDRVFGQPQHF

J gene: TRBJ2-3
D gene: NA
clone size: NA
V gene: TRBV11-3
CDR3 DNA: TGTGCCAGCAGCTTAGAGACAGCGGGCCTCTCAGATACGCAGTATTTT
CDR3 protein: CASSLETAGLSDTQYF

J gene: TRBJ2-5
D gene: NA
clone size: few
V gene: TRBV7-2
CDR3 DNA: TGTGCCAGCAGCTTTAACATGGGACGGGGAGAGACCCAGTACTTC
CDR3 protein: CASSFNMGRGETQYF

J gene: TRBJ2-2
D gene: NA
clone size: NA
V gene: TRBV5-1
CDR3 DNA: TGCGCCAGCAGCGGGGTCAGGGAGGTCGGGGAGCTGTTTTTT
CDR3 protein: CASSGVREVGELFF

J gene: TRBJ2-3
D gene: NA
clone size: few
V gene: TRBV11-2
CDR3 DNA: TGTGCCAGCAGCTTAGAGTTCGGCACAGATACGCAGTATTTT
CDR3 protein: CASSLEFGTDTQYF

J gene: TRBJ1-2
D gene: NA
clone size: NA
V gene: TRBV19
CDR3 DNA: TGTGCCAGTAGCCGGACGGCGGGGAATGGCTACACCTTC
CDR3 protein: CASSRTAGNGYTF

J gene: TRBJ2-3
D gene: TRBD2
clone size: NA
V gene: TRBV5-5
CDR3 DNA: TGTGCCAGCAGCGGGGGGGAGTCCACGCAGTATTTT
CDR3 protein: CASSGGESTQYF

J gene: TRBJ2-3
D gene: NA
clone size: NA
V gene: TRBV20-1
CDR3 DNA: TGCAGTGCCACAAACCCAGGGGCAGATACGCAGTATTTT
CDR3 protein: CSATNPGADTQYF

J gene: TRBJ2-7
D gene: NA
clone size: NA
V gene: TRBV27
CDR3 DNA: TGTGCCAGCAGTTCCTTCCGGGACGGATCCTACGAGCAGTACTTC
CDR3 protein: CASSSFRDGSYEQYF

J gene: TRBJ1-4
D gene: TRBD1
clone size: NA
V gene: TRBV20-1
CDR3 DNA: TGCAGTGCTCCGTCCCGGGACAGGGGACTGGCTGAAAAACTGTTTTTT
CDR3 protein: CSAPSRDRGLAEKLFF

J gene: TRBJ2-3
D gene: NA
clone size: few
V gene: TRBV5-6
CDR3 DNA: TGTGCCAGCAGATCGGAACAGGGAGCAGATACGCAGTATTTT
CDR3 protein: CASRSEQGADTQYF

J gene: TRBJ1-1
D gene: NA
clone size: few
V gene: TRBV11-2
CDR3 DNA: TGTGCCAGCAGCTTAGACAGGGGAGCGCGTAGCACTGAAGCTTTCTTT
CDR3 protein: CASSLDRGARSTEAFF

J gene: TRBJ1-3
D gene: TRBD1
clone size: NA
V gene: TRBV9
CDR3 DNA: TGTGCCAGCGGGACAGTCTCTGGAAACACCATATATTTT
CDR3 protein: CASGTVSGNTIYF

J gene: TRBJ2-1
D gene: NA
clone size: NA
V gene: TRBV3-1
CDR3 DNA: TGTGCCAGAGTTCTATCTCTCAACCCATTC
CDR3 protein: CARVLSLNPF

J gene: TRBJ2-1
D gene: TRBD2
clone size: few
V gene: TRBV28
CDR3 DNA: TGTGCCAGCCTGTGGGGGGGAGGCAATGAGCAGTTCTTC
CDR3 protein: CASLWGGGNEQFF

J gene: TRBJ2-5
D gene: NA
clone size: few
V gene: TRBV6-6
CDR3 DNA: TGTGCCAGCACCTATAGACGGTTTGAGACCCAGTACTTC
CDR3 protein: CASTYRRFETQYF

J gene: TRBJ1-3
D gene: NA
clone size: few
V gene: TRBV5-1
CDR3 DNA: TGCGCCAGCAGCAAAGACGGGCCCAAGGAAGGAAACACCATATATTTT
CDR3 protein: CASSKDGPKEGNTIYF

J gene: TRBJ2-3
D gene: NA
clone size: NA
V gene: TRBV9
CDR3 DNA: TGTGCCAGCAGCGTAAACGTAGGGCGGAGCACAGATACGCAGTATTTT
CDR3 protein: CASSVNVGRSTDTQYF

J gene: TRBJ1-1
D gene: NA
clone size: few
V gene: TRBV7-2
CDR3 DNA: TGTGCCAGCAGCTTAGGTCCGCGAGAGAACACTGAAGCTTTCTTT
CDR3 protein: CASSLGPRENTEAFF

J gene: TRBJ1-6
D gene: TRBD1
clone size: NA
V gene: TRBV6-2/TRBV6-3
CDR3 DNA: TGTGCCAGCAGCCGATTCGTCGACGGGACAGGGTACGGCTCACCCCTCCACTTT
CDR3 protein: CASSRFVDGTGYGSPLHF

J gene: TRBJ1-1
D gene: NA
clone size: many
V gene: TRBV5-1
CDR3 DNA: TGCGCCAGCAGCTCACGGGCCGACTTGGACGGGTCAGAAGCTTTCTTT
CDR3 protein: CASSSRADLDGSEAFF

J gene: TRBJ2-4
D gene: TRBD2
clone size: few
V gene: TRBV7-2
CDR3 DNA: TGTGCCAGCAGCTTAGGGGCCGAGCGGGGGGACTTAGCCAAAAACATTCAGTACTTC
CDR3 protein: CASSLGAERGDLAKNIQYF

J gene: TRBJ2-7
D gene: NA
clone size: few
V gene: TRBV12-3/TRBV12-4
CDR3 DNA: TGTGCCAGCAGTCCCTTGACAGGATCCTACGAGCAGTACTTC
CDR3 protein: CASSPLTGSYEQYF

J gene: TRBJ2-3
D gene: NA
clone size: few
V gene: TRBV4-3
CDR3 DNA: TGCGCCCCTTACCAGGCCACAGATACGCAGTATTTT
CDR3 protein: CAPYQATDTQYF

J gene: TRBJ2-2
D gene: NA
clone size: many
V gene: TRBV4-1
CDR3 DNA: TGCGCCAGCAGCCAAGAAGGGAGACAGCCCAACACCGGGGAGCTGTTTTTT
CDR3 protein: CASSQEGRQPNTGELFF

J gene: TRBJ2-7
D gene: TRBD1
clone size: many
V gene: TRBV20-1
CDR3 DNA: TGCAGTGCTAGACCCCCTAACAGGGGTCCCGAGCAGTACTTC
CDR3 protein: CSARPPNRGPEQYF

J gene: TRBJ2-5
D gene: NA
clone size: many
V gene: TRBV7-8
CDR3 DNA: TGTGCCAGCTTTGCGGGAAACCTCCAAGAGACCCAGTACTTC
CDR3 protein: CASFAGNLQETQYF

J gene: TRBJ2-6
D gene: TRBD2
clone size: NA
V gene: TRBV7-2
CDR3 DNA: TGTGCCAGCACCCCTAGGGGTATACGGGGGGTTAGCTCTGGGGCCAACGTCCTGACTTTC
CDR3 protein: CASTPRGIRGVSSGANVLTF

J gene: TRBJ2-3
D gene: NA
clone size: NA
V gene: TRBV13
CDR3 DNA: TGTGCCAGCAGCAAAGCGCTGCCCTTCACAGATACGCAGTATTTT
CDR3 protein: CASSKALPFTDTQYF

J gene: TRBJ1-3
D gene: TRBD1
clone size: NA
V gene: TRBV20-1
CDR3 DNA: TGCAGTGCTAGCCCGGGGACAGCCTCTGGAAACACCATATATTTT
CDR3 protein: CSASPGTASGNTIYF

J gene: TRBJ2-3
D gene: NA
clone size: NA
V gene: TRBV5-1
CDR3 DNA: TGCGCCAGCAGCTTGGCCACGGGGATCACAGATACGCAGTATTTT
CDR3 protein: CASSLATGITDTQYF

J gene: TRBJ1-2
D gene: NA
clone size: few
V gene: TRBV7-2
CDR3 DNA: TGTGCCAGCAGCTTAGATCGGGGAGGAGGCTACACCTTC
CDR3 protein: CASSLDRGGGYTF

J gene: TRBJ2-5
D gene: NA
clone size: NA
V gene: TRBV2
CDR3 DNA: TGTGCCAGCACTCAGAAAGAGACCCAGTACTTC
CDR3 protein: CASTQKETQYF

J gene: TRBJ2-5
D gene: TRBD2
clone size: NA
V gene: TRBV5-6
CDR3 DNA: TGTGCCAGCAGCATTGTGCGACTAGCGGTCCAAGAGACCCAGTACTTC
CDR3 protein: CASSIVRLAVQETQYF

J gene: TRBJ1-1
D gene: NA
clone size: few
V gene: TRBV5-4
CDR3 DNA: TGTGCCAGCAGCTTGGTGGGGCAGAACACTGAAGCTTTCTTT
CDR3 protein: CASSLVGQNTEAFF

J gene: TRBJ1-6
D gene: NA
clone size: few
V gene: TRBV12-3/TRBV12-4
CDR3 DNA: TGTGCCAGCAGCCGACAGTTAAATAATTCACCCCTCCACTTT
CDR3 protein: CASSRQLNNSPLHF

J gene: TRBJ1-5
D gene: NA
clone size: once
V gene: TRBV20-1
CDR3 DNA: TGCAACCCCTGGGGAAGCAATCAGCCCCAGCATTTT
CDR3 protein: CNPWGSNQPQHF

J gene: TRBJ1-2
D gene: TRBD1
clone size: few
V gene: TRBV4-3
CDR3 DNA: TGCGCCAGCAGCCAAGAGCCAGGGGGAAACTATGGCTACACCTTC
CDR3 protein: CASSQEPGGNYGYTF

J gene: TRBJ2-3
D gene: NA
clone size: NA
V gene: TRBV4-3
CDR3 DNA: TGCGCCAGCAGCCAAGACGAGAGGGCCGGGGATACGCAGTATTTT
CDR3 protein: CASSQDERAGDTQYF

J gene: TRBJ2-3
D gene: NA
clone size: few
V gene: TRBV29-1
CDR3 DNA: TGCAGCGGGACCTCCCCTCGCGGCGTGGGCACAGATACGCAGTATTTT
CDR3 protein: CSGTSPRGVGTDTQYF

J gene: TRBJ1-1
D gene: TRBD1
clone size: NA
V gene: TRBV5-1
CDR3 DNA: TGCGCCAGCAGAACAGGGGGCGGCACTGAAGCTTTCTTT
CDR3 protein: CASRTGGGTEAFF

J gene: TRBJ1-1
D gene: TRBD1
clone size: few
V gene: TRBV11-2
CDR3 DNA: TGTGCCAGCAGCCCACGCGGACAGGGATTGAACACTGAAGCTTTCTTT
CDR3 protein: CASSPRGQGLNTEAFF

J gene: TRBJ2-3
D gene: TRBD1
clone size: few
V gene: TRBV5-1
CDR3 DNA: TGCGCCAGCAGCTTGGCTGCGACAGGGTCAGATACGCAGTATTTT
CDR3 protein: CASSLAATGSDTQYF

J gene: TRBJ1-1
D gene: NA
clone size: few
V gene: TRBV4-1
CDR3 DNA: TGCGCCAGCAGCCATGGACTAACCACTGAAGCTTTCTTT
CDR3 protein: CASSHGLTTEAFF

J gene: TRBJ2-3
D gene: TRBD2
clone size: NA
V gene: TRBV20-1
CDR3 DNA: TGCAGTGCTGAGTGGACTAGCGGGGGGTTCACAGATACGCAGTATTTT
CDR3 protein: CSAEWTSGGFTDTQYF

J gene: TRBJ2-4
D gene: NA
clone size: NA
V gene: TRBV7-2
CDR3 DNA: TGTGCCAGCAGCTTAGATGGAACAACCAAAAACATTCAGTACTTC
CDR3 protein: CASSLDGTTKNIQYF

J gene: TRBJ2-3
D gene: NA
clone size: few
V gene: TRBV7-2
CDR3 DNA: TGTGCCAGCAGCTTAGCGTCGTGGAGGGGTGATACGCAGTATTTT
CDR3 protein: CASSLASWRGDTQYF

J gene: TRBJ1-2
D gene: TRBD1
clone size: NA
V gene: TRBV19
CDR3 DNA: TGTGCCAGTAGTATTAGGCGGGACAGCTATGGCTACACCTTC
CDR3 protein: CASSIRRDSYGYTF

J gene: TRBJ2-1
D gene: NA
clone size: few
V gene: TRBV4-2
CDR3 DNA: TGTGCCAGCAGCCATCAGAAAGGTCTCGAGCAGTTCTTC
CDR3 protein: CASSHQKGLEQFF

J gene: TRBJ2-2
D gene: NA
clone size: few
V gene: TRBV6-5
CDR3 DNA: TGTGCCAGCAGTGGGACTCACGGGACCGGGGAGCTGTTTTTT
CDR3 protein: CASSGTHGTGELFF

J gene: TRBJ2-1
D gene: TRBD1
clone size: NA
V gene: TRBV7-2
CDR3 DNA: TGTGCCAGCATCCACCGGGACAGGGGCAACTATGAGCAGTTCTTC
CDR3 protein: CASIHRDRGNYEQFF

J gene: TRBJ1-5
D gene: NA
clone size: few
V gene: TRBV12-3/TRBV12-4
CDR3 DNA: TGTGCCAGCAGCCCGGCCGGAGGGCTTCGGCCCCAGCATTTT
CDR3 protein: CASSPAGGLRPQHF

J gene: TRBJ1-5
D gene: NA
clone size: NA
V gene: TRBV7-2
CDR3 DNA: TGTGCCAGCAGCTTCACGGGGGGGTATAGCAATCAGCCCCAGCATTTT
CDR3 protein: CASSFTGGYSNQPQHF

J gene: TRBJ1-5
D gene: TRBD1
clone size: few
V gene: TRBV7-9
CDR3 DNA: TGTGCCAGCAGCTTTACCGGGACAGGGGGCATTCAGCCCCAGCATTTT
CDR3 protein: CASSFTGTGGIQPQHF

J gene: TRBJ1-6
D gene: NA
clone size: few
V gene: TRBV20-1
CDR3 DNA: TGCAGTGCTGGGGAGGAACGCCGCGGTTCACCCCTCCACTTT
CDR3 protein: CSAGEERRGSPLHF